This T cell receptor beta chain originates from a study of T cells in Graves' hyperthyroidism and ophthalmopathy. The study, taken as a whole, reports: Clonotypes that were expanded in thyroid above 0.001 mostly appeared in blood too.

This clonotype came up a few times. Its antigen is unknown. Trimming removed 0 bases from V and 2 bases from J; junction bases left unmatched: 8. The CDR3 is 19 amino acids. Per the germline V gene, CDR1 is MNHEY and CDR2 is SMNVEV (reference sequence). RNA transcripts gave rise to amplified TCR beta CDR3 regions. RT-PCR in the first round (using the HTBI primer set) targeted the TCR CDR3. TCRdb re-analysed the multiplex PCR reads in MiXCR, keeping a single row per CDR3 protein. The sample gives fewer than 550,000 distinct CDR3 sequences, around 16% of which show up once; approximately 7.5% is in the top ten. A lack of ophthalmopathy progression within 18 months defined stable Graves' hyperthyroidism. The hyperthyroidism patients had all been newly diagnosed, and their disease duration was under 2 months. Their ages ranged from 18 to 65 years.

The receptor was isolated from a woman under 30 with Graves' hyperthyroidism. The chain recombines TRBV27 with TRBJ2-6; 9 positions agree with TRBD1. The sample taken for sequencing was blood. The CDR3 reads CASSLSPGQGFPGANVLTF. Here the CDR3 DNA reads TGTGCCAGCAGTTTATCGCCGGGACAGGGCTTTCCTGGGGCCAACGTCCTGACTTTC. Using reference TRBV27 and TRBJ2-6 for the parts outside the CDR3, the full variable domain is EAQVTQNPRYLITVTGKKLTVTCSQNMNHEYMSWYRQDPGLGLRQIYYSMNVEVTDKGDVPEGYKVSRKEKRNFPLILESPSPNQTSLYFCASSLSPGQGFPGANVLTFGAGSRLTVL.